The 28 T cell receptor beta chains below come from one sample, sequenced in a study of blood T cells in healthy people across ages. Primers used in a second PCR of about 6 to 11 cycles were a sample-barcoded 5' primer and a J-beta primer mix. From the 5' RACE reads, TCRdb called clonotypes with MiXCR, one entry per CDR3 protein. This table holds about 1.5 million distinct CDR3 sequences, around 39% found once. Sequencing was performed on blood. All receptors come from a woman younger than 35 in good health.

This clonotype was recorded at least ten times. J is TRBJ2-1 and V is TRBV29-1; TRBD1 agrees at 10 bases. The germline V gene encodes CDR1 SQVTM and CDR2 ANQGSEA. CDR3 length: 15 residues. V lost 4 bases and J lost 6; bases outside the gene matches: 9. CDR3 in DNA: TGCAGCGTTGGACTCGGACAGGGGGTCTTCAATGAGCAGTTCTTC. The encoded protein is CSVGLGQGVFNEQFF.

The chain joins TRBV7-9 to TRBJ2-6; 8 bases line up with TRBD1. V lost 4 bases to trimming and J lost 0 bases; unmatched junction nucleotides: 11. This CDR3 has 19 residues. Looked up from germline, CDR1 is SEHNR and CDR2 is FQNEAQ (reference sequence). The CDR3 nucleotides read TGTGCCAGCAGCTCTATACAGGGGGTCTTAGGCTCTGGGGCCAACGTCCTGACTTTC. It is translated as CASSSIQGVLGSGANVLTF.

The chain is built from TRBV7-3 and TRBJ2-5; D call uncertain. The J call could be wrong; TRBJ2-7 is a better fit for the DNA end. The CDR3 is 14 amino acids. The germline V gene encodes CDR1 SGHTA and CDR2 FQGTGA. Here the CDR3 reads CASSLAPKDYEQYF. The CDR3 region has the DNA TGTGCCAGCAGCTTAGCCCCAAAGGACTACGAGCAGTACTTC.

This clonotype was seen a single time. The V and J genes are TRBV4-1 and TRBJ2-4, with 7 bases matching TRBD2. The CDR3 extends over 16 amino acids. Unmatched junction bases numbered 15, after V lost 0 bases and J lost 13 bases. In germline, CDR1 is MGHRA, CDR2 YSYEKL. The CDR3 DNA is TGCGCCAGCAGCCAAGATCGGGAGGAGTTAGGGTACAAGCAGTACTTC. Translating gives CASSQDREELGYKQYF.

The V and J genes are TRBV20-1 and TRBJ1-1; tentatively, D is TRBD1 (5 bases). Trimming took off 3 bases at V and 3 bases at J, with 14 bases between the two ends. Germline values: CDR1 DFQATT, CDR2 SNEGSKA (reference sequence). CDR3 length: 14 residues. The CDR3 DNA reads TGCAGTGCTAGTCCCGGACGGGGGGACACTGAAGCTTTCTTT. Residues: CSASPGRGDTEAFF.

This clonotype appeared once. The CDR3 is CASSMGRTEPQHF. The CDR3 coding sequence is TGTGCCAGCAGTATGGGACGTACGGAGCCCCAGCATTTT. The chain carries TRBV12-3 or TRBV12-4 and TRBJ1-5, with TRBD1 as a possible D gene (5 bases). The CDR3 extends over 13 amino acids. The ends were cut back, 5 bases at V and 8 bases at J, with 13 bases in the middle.

The rearrangement uses TRBV20-1 and TRBJ2-4, with 10 bases that match TRBD2. TRBJ2-7 matches the DNA end more closely, so the J call is doubtful. The length of the CDR3 is 15 residues. Per the germline V gene, CDR1 is DFQATT and CDR2 is SNEGSKA (reference sequence). The CDR3 protein is CSASISSGRSYEQYF. The CDR3 DNA reads TGCAGTGCTAGTATCTCTAGCGGGAGATCCTACGAGCAGTACTTC.

The chain joins TRBV7-8 to TRBJ2-3; TRBD2 is a possible D gene (5 bases). CDR1 is SGHVS and CDR2 is FQNEAQ in the germline V gene. This CDR3 region has 14 residues. Trimming stripped 8 bases from V and 4 bases from J, with 16 bases between. CDR3 amino acids: CASCSQRTSDTQYF. The CDR3 DNA reads as TGTGCCAGCTGCAGCCAGCGGACGTCAGATACGCAGTATTTT.

This chain connects TRBV10-3 to TRBJ1-1, with TRBD1 matching over 9 bases. The CDR3 is made up of 14 amino acids. The germline V gene has CDR1 ENHRY and CDR2 SYGVKD. Trimming took 10 bases from V and 1 from J; bases not matched to a gene: 7. CDR3 region: CATRGGQGNTEAFF. The CDR3 nucleotides are TGTGCCACCCGTGGGGGACAGGGGAACACTGAAGCTTTCTTT.

This clonotype was counted between two and nine times. The chain carries TRBV28 and TRBJ2-1; D is perhaps TRBD1 or TRBD2 (5 bases each). CDR1 MDHEN and CDR2 SYDVKM come from the germline V gene. The CDR3 has 15 amino acids. Trimming took 4 bases from V and 0 from J, leaving 10 bases between them. CDR3 nucleotides: TGTGCCAGCAGTTGGGGGAAGGGCTCCTACAATGAGCAGTTCTTC. It yields the protein CASSWGKGSYNEQFF.

This clonotype has only a few counts. V and J are TRBV5-1 and TRBJ1-4; 12 bases map to TRBD1. The CDR3 spans 16 residues. Trimming cost V 7 bases and J 8 bases; bases outside gene matches: 12. Looked up from germline, CDR1 is SGHRS and CDR2 is YFSETQ. The CDR3 coding sequence is TGCGCCAGCGTGGGACAGGGGGCAAGTGGAAACGAAAAACTGTTTTTT. This translates into CASVGQGASGNEKLFF.

The sample holds a few counts of this clonotype. V is TRBV29-1 and J is TRBJ2-1; 11 positions match TRBD2. V was clipped by 4 bases and J by 5 bases; unmatched bases: 7. CDR1 and CDR2 from the germline V gene are SQVTM and ANQGSEA. The CDR3 loop spans 15 amino acids. The CDR3 is CSVGPLAGGNNEQFF. Written as DNA, the CDR3 is TGCAGCGTTGGCCCCCTAGCGGGGGGTAACAATGAGCAGTTCTTC.

The table lists this clonotype with a few counts. V and J are TRBV11-1 and TRBJ1-5; a weak D match, TRBD1 (5 bases). Per germline, CDR1 SGHAT and CDR2 FQDESV (reference sequence). The germline V and J ends were trimmed by 3 bases and 3 bases, with 24 bases remaining between them. The CDR3 length is 19 residues. The CDR3 bases are TGTGCCAGCAGCTTCGGTCTCAGTTGTCCCAGGGATCTCAATCAGCCCCAGCATTTT. It yields the protein CASSFGLSCPRDLNQPQHF.

The chain joins TRBV4-2 to TRBJ2-1; 14 bases align to TRBD2. This CDR3 region has 17 residues. Germline CDR1 and CDR2: LGHNA and YNFKEQ. Germline trimming cut 4 bases from V and 5 bases from J; bases unmatched to any gene: 7. CDR3 in amino acids: CASSRKEGLAGDNEQFF. The CDR3 DNA is TGTGCCAGCAGCCGAAAAGAGGGACTAGCGGGAGACAATGAGCAGTTCTTC.

The rearrangement links TRBV6-5 to TRBJ2-5, with 10 bases identical to TRBD2. The CDR3 length is 15 residues. Germline CDR1 and CDR2: MNHEY and SVGAGI. The ends lost 5 bases at V and 11 bases at J; junction bases unmatched: 14. The CDR3: CASSQTSGDQYEQYF. The CDR3 DNA is TGTGCCAGCAGTCAAACTAGCGGGGACCAATATGAGCAGTACTTC.

This chain links TRBV7-2 with TRBJ2-5; D gene ambiguous. Judging by the DNA end, TRBJ2-7 fits better; the J call may be wrong. Germline loops: CDR1 SGHTA, CDR2 FQGNSA. This CDR3 spans 13 amino acids. CDR3 amino acids: CASSLYALDEQYF. Written as DNA, the CDR3 is TGTGCCAGCAGCTTATATGCTCTGGACGAGCAGTACTTC.

The rearrangement uses TRBV12-3 or TRBV12-4 and TRBJ2-4; a possible D gene is TRBD2 (5 bases). Trimming pared 1 base from V and 1 base from J, leaving 11 bases between. CDR3 length: 16 residues. The CDR3 loop is CASSLETGWAKNIQYF. CDR3 sequence (DNA): TGTGCCAGCAGTTTAGAAACGGGGTGGGCCAAAAACATTCAGTACTTC.

The chain uses TRBV6-1 and TRBJ2-1; maybe TRBD2 (7 bases). The V end lost 5 bases, the J end lost 13 bases, and 18 bases lay between the germline ends. Germline V gives CDR1 MNHNS, CDR2 SASEGT. CDR3 length equals 13 residues. In DNA form, the CDR3 reads TGTGCCAGCAGTTCGGGGGCGCGGGAGACCCAGTTCTTC. Protein product: CASSSGARETQFF.

This chain uses TRBV7-3 with TRBJ1-5; D gene ambiguous. CDR3 length equals 14 residues. Between the trimmed V and J ends, which lost 11 bases and 0 bases, there was a span of 14 bases. CDR1 and CDR2 from the germline V gene are SGHTA and FQGTGA. The CDR3 DNA sequence: TGTGCCGGATCAGAAACGAATAGCAATCAGCCCCAGCATTTT. The encoded protein is CAGSETNSNQPQHF.

Only a few counts were recorded for this clonotype. The chain has TRBV12-3 or TRBV12-4 and TRBJ1-2, with D possibly matching TRBD1 (6 bases). V gave up 4 bases and J gave up 0 bases, with 9 bases separating them. CDR3 length: 14 residues. CDR3 DNA: TGTGCCAGCAGTTGGACAGCTGCTAACTATGGCTACACCTTC. Protein: CASSWTAANYGYTF.

The CDR3 nucleotides read TGTGCCAGCAGCCGCGGACAGCATAATGAAAAACTGTTTTTT. This gives the protein CASSRGQHNEKLFF. The chain is built from TRBV6-5 and TRBJ1-4; TRBD1 is a possible D gene (6 bases). The CDR3 consists of 14 residues. V gave up 6 bases and J gave up 4 bases, with 12 bases separating them. Germline V gene lookup returns CDR1 MNHEY and CDR2 SVGAGI.

The rearrangement uses TRBV20-1 and TRBJ2-7; D perhaps matches TRBD2 (6 bases). CDR3 length equals 16 residues. CDR1 and CDR2 from the germline V gene are DFQATT and SNEGSKA (reference sequence). V was clipped by 0 bases and J by 0 bases, with 15 bases between them. Here the CDR3 reads CSARDSPSDNSYEQYF. CDR3 nucleotides: TGCAGTGCTAGAGATAGTCCTAGCGACAACTCCTACGAGCAGTACTTC.

This chain joins TRBV7-8 and TRBJ1-5, with 12 bases that match TRBD1. The junction had 8 bases not matched to a gene; V was cut back by 4 bases and J by 1 base. Germline V gene sequence: CDR1 SGHVS, CDR2 FQNEAQ. This CDR3 comprises 18 residues. The CDR3 sequence: CASSSRDRGLLSNQPQHF. Written as DNA, the CDR3 is TGTGCCAGCAGCTCCCGGGACAGGGGGCTTCTAAGCAATCAGCCCCAGCATTTT.

The gene calls are TRBV6-1 and TRBJ2-6; TRBD1 matches at 8 bases. Trimming at V came to 5 bases and at J to 1 base, leaving 10 bases not matched to a gene. The CDR3 consists of 18 residues. The germline V gene has CDR1 MNHNS and CDR2 SASEGT. In DNA form, the CDR3 reads TGTGCCAGCAGTACGAAGGACAGGGAGAGGTCTGGGGCCAACGTCCTGACTTTC. Translation: CASSTKDRERSGANVLTF.

This chain links TRBV7-2 with TRBJ1-2; D is unresolved. Trimming removed 3 bases from V and 5 bases from J, with 7 bases in between. Germline lookup yields CDR1 SGHTA and CDR2 FQGNSA. The CDR3 has 12 residues. The CDR3: CASSLIGYGYTF. The CDR3 DNA sequence: TGTGCCAGCAGCTTGATTGGGTATGGCTACACCTTC.

The chain uses TRBV28 and TRBJ2-7; 11 bases are a match to TRBD1. CDR1 and CDR2 from the germline V gene are MDHEN and SYDVKM. The CDR3 extends over 14 amino acids. With V trimmed by 10 bases and J by 0 bases, 5 bases remained unmatched. For the CDR3, the DNA is TGTGCCACCGCCGGGACAGGGGGCTCCTACGAGCAGTACTTC. Translation gives CATAGTGGSYEQYF. Complete variable domain (other parts from reference TRBV28 and TRBJ2-7): DVKVTQSSRYLVKRTGEKVFLECVQDMDHENMFWYRQDPGLGLRLIYFSYDVKMKEKGDIPEGYSVSREKKERFSLILESASTNQTSMYLCATAGTGGSYEQYFGPGTRLTVT.

V is TRBV3-1 and J is TRBJ1-2; possibly TRBD1 for D (6 bases). V gave up 1 base and J gave up 6 bases, with 18 bases separating them. This CDR3 spans 16 amino acids. Germline CDR1 reads LGHDT; CDR2 reads YNNKEL (reference sequence). The CDR3 region has the DNA TGTGCCAGCAGCCAAGTTGGAGCGCAGGGGATAAATGGCTACACCTTC. This codes for CASSQVGAQGINGYTF.

Comment on this clonotype: This may stem from a read error, because a much larger clone lies one nucleotide away. CDR3 sequence (DNA): TGTGCCAGCAGCCAAACTAGCGCAGAGACCCAGTACTTC. Its translation is CASSQTSAETQYF. V usage is TRBV11-2 and J usage is TRBJ2-5; TRBD2 matches at 7 bases. Losses at the gene ends were 5 bases for V and 4 bases for J; bases not matched to a gene: 4. The CDR3 is 13 residues long. Germline V lookup: CDR1 SGHAT, CDR2 FQNNGV.